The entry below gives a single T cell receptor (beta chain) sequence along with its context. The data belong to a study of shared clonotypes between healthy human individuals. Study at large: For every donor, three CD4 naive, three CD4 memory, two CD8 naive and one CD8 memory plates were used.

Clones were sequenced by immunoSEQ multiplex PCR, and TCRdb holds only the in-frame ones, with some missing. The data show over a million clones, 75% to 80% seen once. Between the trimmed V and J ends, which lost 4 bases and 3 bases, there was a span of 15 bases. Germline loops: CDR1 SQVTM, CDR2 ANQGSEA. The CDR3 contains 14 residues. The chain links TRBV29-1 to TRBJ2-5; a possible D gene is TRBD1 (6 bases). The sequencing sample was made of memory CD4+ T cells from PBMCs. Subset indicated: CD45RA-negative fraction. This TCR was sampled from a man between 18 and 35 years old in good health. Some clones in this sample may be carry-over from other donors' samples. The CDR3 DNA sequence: TGCAGCGTTGGAGGACAGCTTCTGAAAGAGACCCAGTACTTC. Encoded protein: CSVGGQLLKETQYF.